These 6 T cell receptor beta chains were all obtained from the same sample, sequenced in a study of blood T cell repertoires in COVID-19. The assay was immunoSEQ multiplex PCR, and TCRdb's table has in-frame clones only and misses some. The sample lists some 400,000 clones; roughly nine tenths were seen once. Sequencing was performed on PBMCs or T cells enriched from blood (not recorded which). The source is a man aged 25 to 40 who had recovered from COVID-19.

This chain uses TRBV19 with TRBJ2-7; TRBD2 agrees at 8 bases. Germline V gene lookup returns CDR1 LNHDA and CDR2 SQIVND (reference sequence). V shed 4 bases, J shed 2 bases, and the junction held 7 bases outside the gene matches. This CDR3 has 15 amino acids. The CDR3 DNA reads TGTGCCAGTAGTACCCTAGCGGGTGGGGCCTACGAGCAGTACTTC. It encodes CASSTLAGGAYEQYF.

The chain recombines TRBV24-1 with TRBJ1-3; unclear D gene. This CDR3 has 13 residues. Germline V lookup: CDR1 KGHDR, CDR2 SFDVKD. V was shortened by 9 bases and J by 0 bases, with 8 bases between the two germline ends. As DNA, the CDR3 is TGTGCCACCGAGGAGCGCTCTGGAAACACCATATATTTT. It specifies CATEERSGNTIYF.

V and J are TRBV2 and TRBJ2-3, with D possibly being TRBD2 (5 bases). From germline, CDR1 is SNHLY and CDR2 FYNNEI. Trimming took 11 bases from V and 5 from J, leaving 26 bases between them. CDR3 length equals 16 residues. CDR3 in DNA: TGTGCCTACAACCCGTCGGAGGATCCTTCGGGAGATACGCAGTATTTT. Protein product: CAYNPSEDPSGDTQYF. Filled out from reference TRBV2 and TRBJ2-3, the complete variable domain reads EPEVTQTPSHQVTQMGQEVILRCVPISNHLYFYWYRQILGQKVEFLVSFYNNEISEKSEIFDDQFSVERPDGSNFTLKIRSTKLEDSAMYFCAYNPSEDPSGDTQYFGPGTRLTVL.

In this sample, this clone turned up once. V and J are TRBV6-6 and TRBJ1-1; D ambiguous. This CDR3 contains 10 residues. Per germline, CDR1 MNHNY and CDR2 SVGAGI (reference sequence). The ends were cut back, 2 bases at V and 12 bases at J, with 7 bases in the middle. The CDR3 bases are TGTGCCAGCAGTTACCCCCCATCTTTCTTT. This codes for CASSYPPSFF.

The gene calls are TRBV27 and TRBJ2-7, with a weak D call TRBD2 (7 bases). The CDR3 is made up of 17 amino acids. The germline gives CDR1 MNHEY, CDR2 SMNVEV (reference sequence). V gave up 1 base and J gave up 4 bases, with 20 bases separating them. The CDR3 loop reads CASSLLSDRLAAYEQYF. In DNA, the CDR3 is TGTGCCAGCAGTTTATTAAGTGACAGGCTAGCGGCATACGAGCAGTACTTC.

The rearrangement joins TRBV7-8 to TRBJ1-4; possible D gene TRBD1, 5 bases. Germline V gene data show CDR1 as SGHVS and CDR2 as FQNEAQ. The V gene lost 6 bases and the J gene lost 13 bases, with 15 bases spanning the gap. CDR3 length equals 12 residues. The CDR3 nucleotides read TGTGCCAGCAGTCCAGGCGGGGCTTTACTGTTTTTT. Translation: CASSPGGALLFF.